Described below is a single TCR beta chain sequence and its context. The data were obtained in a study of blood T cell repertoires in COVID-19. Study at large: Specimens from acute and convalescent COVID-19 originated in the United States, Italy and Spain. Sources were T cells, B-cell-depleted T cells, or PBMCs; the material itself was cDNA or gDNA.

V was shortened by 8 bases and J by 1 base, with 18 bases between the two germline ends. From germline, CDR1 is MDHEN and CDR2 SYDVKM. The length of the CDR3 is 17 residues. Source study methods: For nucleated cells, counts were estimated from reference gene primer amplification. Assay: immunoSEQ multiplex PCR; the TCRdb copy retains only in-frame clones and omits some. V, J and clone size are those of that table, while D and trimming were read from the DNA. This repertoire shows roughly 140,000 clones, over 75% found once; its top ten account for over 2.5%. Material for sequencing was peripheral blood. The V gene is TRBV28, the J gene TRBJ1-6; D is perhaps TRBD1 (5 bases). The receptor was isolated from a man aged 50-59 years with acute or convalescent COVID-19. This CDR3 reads CASQLGGFGSYNSPLHF. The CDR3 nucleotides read TGTGCCAGCCAACTCGGGGGGTTTGGGTCCTATAATTCACCCCTCCACTTT.